One and the same sample provided the 13 T cell receptor beta chains below, sequenced in a study of Tregs in tolerant kidney transplant recipients. The data were produced by immunoSEQ multiplex PCR, yet TCRdb's version contains in-frame clones alone and is incomplete. Found here are some 14,000 clones; the top ten clones hold approximately 30%. Mixed chimerism was transient after nonmyeloablative marrow transplants from related graft donors. Sequencing was performed on CD8+ T cells from blood (PBMCs), taken 6 months after the transplant. Receptors were obtained from a human patient who received a combined kidney and bone marrow transplant. Some T cells may have come from the graft donor.

On this clone: From the germline J gene comes the end of the CDR3, since the read stops 3 residues before it. The chain is built from TRBV7-3 and TRBJ2-3, with TRBD2 identical over 16 bases. The CDR3 extends over 20 amino acids. Trimming took 1 base from V and 3 from J; bases not matched to a gene: 10. Germline V lookup: CDR1 SGHTA, CDR2 FQGTGA. CDR3 residues: CASSLISGTSGGAGTDTQYF. The CDR3 DNA, read in part, is TGTGCCAGCAGCTTAATATCCGGGACTAGCGGGGGGGCCGGGACAGATACG.

For this clone: Read sequence stops 3 residues before the CDR3 end, and the germline J gene provides the missing end. V is TRBV7-6 and J is TRBJ2-1; 8 positions match TRBD1. The V gene's germline CDR1 is SGHVS and CDR2 FNYEAQ. The CDR3 is 14 amino acids. V was clipped by 5 bases and J by 6 bases; unmatched bases: 6. The sequenced part of the CDR3 DNA is TGTGCCAGCAGCCCCCGGACAGGGCTCAATGAG. Its protein product is CASSPRTGLNE. The CDR3 reads in full as CASSPRTGLNEQFF.

On this clone itself: The read falls 3 residues short of the CDR3 end, and the missing part is taken from the germline J gene. The chain carries TRBV4-1 and TRBJ2-7; 7 bases map to TRBD1. CDR3 size: 12 residues. Germline-derived CDR1 and CDR2 are MGHRA and YSYEKL. Unmatched junction bases numbered 2, after V lost 4 bases and J lost 5 bases. The sequenced part of the CDR3 DNA is TGCGCCAGCAGCCCGACAGGGAACGAG. The encoded protein is CASSPTGNE. The entire CDR3 is CASSPTGNEQYF.

The sequenced part of the CDR3 DNA is TGTGCCAGCAGGCCTGGACTAGCGGGAGGGATCGGGGAG. Protein: CASRPGLAGGIGE. The whole CDR3 protein is CASRPGLAGGIGELFF. The chain carries TRBV2 and TRBJ2-2; TRBD2 matches at 15 bases. The CDR3 goes on 3 residues after the read ends, and that part is filled in from the germline J gene. This CDR3 has 16 amino acids. The V gene end was trimmed by 6 bases and the J gene end by 7 bases; junction bases not matched to a gene: 6. The germline V gene encodes CDR1 SNHLY and CDR2 FYNNEI.

To note about this clone: With the read ending 3 residues before the CDR3 end, the germline J gene is used to fill in that end. V gene TRBV5-6 combines with J gene TRBJ2-2, with 7 bases fitting TRBD1. This CDR3 contains 14 residues. CDR1 is SGHDT and CDR2 is YYEEEE in the germline V gene. CDR3 in amino acids: CASSPGTDNEKLFF. The sequenced CDR3 bases are TGTGCCAGCAGCCCGGGGACAGATAATGAAAAG.

To note about this clone: Coverage ceases 3 residues before the CDR3 finishes, and the germline J gene fills in the end. This chain joins TRBV23-1 and TRBJ2-7; 7 bases are shared with TRBD1. TRBV23-1 qualifies as an ORF whose function is uncertain. CDR3 length: 14 amino acids. V gave up 7 bases and J gave up 0 bases; unmatched junction bases: 6. CDR3 protein: CASTKGTDSYEQYF. The CDR3 bases that were read are TGCGCCAGCACCAAGGGGACAGACTCCTACGAG.

As regards this clone: The read comes to an end 3 residues before the CDR3 does, leaving the germline J gene to fill in the end. The genes are TRBV12-5 and TRBJ1-2, with 10 bases identical to TRBD1. This CDR3 has 15 amino acids. Germline CDR1 is LGHNT and CDR2 is FRNRAP. Trimming at V came to 5 bases and at J to 4 bases, leaving 7 bases not matched to a gene. CDR3 DNA (partial): TGTGCTAGTGGTCCAGGGACAGGGGAGACCTATGGC. Translating gives CASGPGTGETYG. The full-length CDR3 reads as CASGPGTGETYGYTF.

With regard to this clone: The missing CDR3 end, 3 residues past where the read stops, is filled in from the germline J gene. The chain uses TRBV30 and TRBJ2-1; no firm D call. V lost 1 base and J 0 bases, leaving 4 bases between the germline ends. This CDR3 has 13 residues. CDR1 is GTSNPN and CDR2 is SVGIG in the germline V gene (reference sequence). The CDR3 sequence is CAWSATSYNEQFF. The CDR3 bases that were read are TGTGCCTGGAGTGCTACCTCCTACAATGAG.

On this clone: The sequence runs out 3 residues before the end of the CDR3; the remainder is reconstructed from the germline J gene. The V gene is TRBV6-2 or TRBV6-3, the J gene TRBJ1-2; D ambiguous. The length of the CDR3 is 13 residues. The germline CDR1 and CDR2 sequences are MNHEY and SVGEGT. The part of the CDR3 DNA that was read is TGTGCCACCGGACTAGCGCCATACAATGAC. This encodes CATGLAPYND. The whole CDR3 protein is CATGLAPYNDYTF.

Notes on this clone: The read ends 3 residues shy of where the CDR3 ends; the end is completed using the germline J gene. V is TRBV7-9 and J is TRBJ1-1; 8 nucleotides match TRBD1. The V gene's germline CDR1 is SEHNR and CDR2 FQNEAQ (reference sequence). CDR3 length: 14 residues. V lost 6 bases and J lost 4; bases outside the gene matches: 7. The DNA read from the CDR3 is TGTGCCAGCAGATACGAGGACAGGGCCACTGAA. Its translation: CASRYEDRATE. The whole CDR3 protein is CASRYEDRATEAFF.

Of note for this clone: The read ends 3 residues shy of where the CDR3 ends; the end is completed using the germline J gene. This sequence joins TRBV29-1 and TRBJ1-3, with a tentative D call TRBD1 (5 bases). The CDR3 has 13 amino acids. The germline V and J ends were trimmed by 6 bases and 1 base, with 10 bases remaining between them. Germline CDR1 SQVTM, CDR2 ANQGSEA. CDR3 bases read: TGCAGCGTCTCGGGGGTATCTGGAAACACC. Protein product: CSVSGVSGNT. The full CDR3 sequence reads CSVSGVSGNTIYF.

As to this clone: The missing CDR3 end, 3 residues past where the read stops, is filled in from the germline J gene. This chain links TRBV19 with TRBJ2-7, with 9 bases identical to TRBD1. V was pared by 5 bases and J by 2 bases, with 10 bases of the junction left unmatched. The CDR3 consists of 16 residues. The germline CDR1 and CDR2 sequences are LNHDA and SQIVND (reference sequence). This CDR3 reads CASSAGYRGLTYEQYF. CDR3 bases read: TGTGCCAGTAGTGCCGGCTACAGGGGGCTAACCTACGAG.

In the case of this clone: The CDR3 end falls 3 residues outside the read, so it is completed with the germline J gene. The chain couples TRBV6-1 to TRBJ2-3; D is unclear. The CDR3 spans 14 residues. Germline CDR1 reads MNHNS; CDR2 reads SASEGT. The part of the CDR3 DNA that was read is TGTGCCAGCAGTGAAGCAGGGTCTGGTCAGCCG. Its translation is CASSEAGSGQP. The whole CDR3 protein reads CASSEAGSGQPQYF.